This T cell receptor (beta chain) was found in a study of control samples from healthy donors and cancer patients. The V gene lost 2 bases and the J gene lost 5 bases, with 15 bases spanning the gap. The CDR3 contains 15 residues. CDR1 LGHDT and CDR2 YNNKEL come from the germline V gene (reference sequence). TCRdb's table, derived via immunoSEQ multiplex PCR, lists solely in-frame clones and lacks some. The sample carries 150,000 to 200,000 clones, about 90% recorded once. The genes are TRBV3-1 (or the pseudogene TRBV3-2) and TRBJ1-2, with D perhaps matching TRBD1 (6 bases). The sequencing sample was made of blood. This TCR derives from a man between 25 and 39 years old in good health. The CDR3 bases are TGTGCCAGCAGCCAACTAGAGAGACAGGTGTATGGCTACACCTTC. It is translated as CASSQLERQVYGYTF.